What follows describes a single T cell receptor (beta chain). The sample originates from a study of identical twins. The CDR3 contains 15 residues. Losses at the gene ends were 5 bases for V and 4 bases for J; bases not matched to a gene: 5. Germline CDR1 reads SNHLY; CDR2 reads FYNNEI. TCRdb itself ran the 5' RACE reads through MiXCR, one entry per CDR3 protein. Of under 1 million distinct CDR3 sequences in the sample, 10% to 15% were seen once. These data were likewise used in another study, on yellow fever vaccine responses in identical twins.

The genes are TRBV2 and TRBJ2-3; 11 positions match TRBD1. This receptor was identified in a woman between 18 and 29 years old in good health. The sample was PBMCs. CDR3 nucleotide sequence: TGTGCCAGCAGTAAGAGGGGACAGGGGGCAGATACGCAGTATTTT. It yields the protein CASSKRGQGADTQYF.